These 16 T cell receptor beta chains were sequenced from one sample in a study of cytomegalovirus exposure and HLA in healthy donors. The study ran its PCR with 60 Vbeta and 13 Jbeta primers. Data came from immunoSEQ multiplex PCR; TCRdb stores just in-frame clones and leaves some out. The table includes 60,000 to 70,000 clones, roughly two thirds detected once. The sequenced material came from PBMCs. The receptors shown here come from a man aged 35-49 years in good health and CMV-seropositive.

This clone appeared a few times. The CDR3 DNA reads as TGTGCCAGCTCACCAAAACTAGCGGGAGTTAGCACCGGGGAGCTGTTTTTT. It is translated as CASSPKLAGVSTGELFF. The chain uses TRBV18 and TRBJ2-2, with 11 bases identical to TRBD2. The CDR3 has 17 residues. CDR1 KGHSH and CDR2 LQKENI come from the germline V gene. J gave up 4 bases and V 2 bases, and 6 bases lay outside the gene matches.

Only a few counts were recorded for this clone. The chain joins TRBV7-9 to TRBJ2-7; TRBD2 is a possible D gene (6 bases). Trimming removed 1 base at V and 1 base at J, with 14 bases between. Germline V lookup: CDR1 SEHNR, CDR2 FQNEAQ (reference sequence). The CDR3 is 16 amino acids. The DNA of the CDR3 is TGTGCCAGCAGCTTAGAAAGGGGAGGAGGGTCCTACGAGCAGTACTTC. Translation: CASSLERGGGSYEQYF. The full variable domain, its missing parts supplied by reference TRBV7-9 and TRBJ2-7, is DTGVSQNPRHKITKRGQNVTFRCDPISEHNRLYWYRQTLGQGPEFLTYFQNEAQLEKSRLLSDRFSAERPKGSFSTLEIQRTEQGDSAMYLCASSLERGGGSYEQYFGPGTRLTVT.

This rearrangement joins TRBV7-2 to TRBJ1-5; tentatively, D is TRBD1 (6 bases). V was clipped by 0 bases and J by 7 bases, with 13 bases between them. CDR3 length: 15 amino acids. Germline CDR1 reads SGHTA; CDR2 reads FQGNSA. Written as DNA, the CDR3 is TGTGCCAGCAGCTTAGCTGGGGGCGGGGGCCAGCCCCAGCATTTT. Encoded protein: CASSLAGGGGQPQHF. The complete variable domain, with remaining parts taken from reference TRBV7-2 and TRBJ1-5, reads GAGVSQSPSNKVTEKGKDVELRCDPISGHTALYWYRQSLGQGLEFLIYFQGNSAPDKSGLPSDRFSAERTGGSVSTLTIQRTQQEDSAVYLCASSLAGGGGQPQHFGDGTRLSIL.

CDR3 in DNA: TGTGCCATCGTACTAGGATCCGATCCGTCCAATGAGCAGTTCTTC. This gives the protein CAIVLGSDPSNEQFF. The chain has TRBV10-3 and TRBJ2-1; perhaps TRBD2 as D (5 bases). Trimming stripped 8 bases from V and 6 bases from J, with 20 bases between. The CDR3 length is 15 residues. Germline V CDR1 and CDR2: ENHRY, SYGVKD.

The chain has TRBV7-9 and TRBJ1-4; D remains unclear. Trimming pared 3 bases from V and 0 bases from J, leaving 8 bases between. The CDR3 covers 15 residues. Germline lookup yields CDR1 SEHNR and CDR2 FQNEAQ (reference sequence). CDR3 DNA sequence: TGTGCCAGCAGCTTGAAAAGCACAACTAATGAAAAACTGTTTTTT. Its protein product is CASSLKSTTNEKLFF.

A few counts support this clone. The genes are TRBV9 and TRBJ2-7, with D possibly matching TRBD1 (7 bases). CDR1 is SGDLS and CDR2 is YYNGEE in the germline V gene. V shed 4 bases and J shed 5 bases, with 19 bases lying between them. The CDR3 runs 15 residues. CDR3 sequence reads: CASSLWGRRGDEQYF. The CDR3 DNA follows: TGTGCCAGCAGCCTCTGGGGGCGCAGGGGGGACGAGCAGTACTTC.

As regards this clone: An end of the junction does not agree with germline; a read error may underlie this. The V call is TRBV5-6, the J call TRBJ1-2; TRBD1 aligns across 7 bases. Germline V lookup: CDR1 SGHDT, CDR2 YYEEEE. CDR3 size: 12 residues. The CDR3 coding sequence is TGTGCCAGCAGCTTGGGGGCGACAGGGCTACTCTTC. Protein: CASSLGATGLLF.

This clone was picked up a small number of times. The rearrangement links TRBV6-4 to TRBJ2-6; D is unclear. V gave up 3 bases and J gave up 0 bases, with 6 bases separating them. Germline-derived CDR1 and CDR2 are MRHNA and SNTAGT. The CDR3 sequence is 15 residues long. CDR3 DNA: TGTGCCAGCAGTGAATCGGGCTCTGGGGCCAACGTCCTGACTTTC. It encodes CASSESGSGANVLTF.

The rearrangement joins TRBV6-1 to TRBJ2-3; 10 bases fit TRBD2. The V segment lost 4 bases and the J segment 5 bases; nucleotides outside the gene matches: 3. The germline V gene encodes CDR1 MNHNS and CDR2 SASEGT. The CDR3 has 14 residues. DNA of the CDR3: TGTGCCAGCAGTGCCCGACTAGCGGGAGATACGCAGTATTTT. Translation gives CASSARLAGDTQYF.

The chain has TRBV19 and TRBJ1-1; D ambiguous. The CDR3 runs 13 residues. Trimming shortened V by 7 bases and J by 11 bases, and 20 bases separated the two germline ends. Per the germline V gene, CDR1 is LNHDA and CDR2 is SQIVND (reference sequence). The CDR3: CASIESRRGWAFF. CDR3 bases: TGTGCCAGTATTGAGTCTCGTCGGGGATGGGCTTTCTTT.

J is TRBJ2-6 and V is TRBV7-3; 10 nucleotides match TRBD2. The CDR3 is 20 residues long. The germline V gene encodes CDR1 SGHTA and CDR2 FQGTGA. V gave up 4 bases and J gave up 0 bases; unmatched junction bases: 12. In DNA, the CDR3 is TGTGCCAGCAGCTACCGGGTAGCGGGAGGACTAAACTCTGGGGCCAACGTCCTGACTTTC. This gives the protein CASSYRVAGGLNSGANVLTF.

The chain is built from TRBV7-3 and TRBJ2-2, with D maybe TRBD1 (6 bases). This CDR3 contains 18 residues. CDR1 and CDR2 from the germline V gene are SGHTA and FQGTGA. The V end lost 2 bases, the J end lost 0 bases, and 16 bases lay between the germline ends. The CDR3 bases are TGTGCCAGCAGCTTATCCGGACAGCCACAAACGAACACCGGGGAGCTGTTTTTT. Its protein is CASSLSGQPQTNTGELFF.

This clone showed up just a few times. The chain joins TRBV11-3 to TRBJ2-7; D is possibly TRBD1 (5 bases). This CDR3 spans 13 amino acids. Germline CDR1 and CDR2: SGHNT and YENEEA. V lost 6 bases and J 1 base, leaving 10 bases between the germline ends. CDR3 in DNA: TGTGCCAGCAGGCTAAGGGGATCCTACGAGCAGTACTTC. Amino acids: CASRLRGSYEQYF.

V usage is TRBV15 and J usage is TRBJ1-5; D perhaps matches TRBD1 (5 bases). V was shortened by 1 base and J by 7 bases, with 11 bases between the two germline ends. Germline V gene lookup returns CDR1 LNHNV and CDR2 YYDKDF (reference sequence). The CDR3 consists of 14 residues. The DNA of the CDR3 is TGTGCCACCAGCAGAGCAGGGACTGGGCAGCCCCAGCATTTT. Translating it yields CATSRAGTGQPQHF.

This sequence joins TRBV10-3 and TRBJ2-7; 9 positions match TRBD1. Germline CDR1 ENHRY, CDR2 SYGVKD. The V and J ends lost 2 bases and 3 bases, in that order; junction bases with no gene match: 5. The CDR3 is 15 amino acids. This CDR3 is CAISETKDRGYEQYF. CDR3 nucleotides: TGTGCCATCAGTGAGACGAAGGACAGGGGCTACGAGCAGTACTTC.

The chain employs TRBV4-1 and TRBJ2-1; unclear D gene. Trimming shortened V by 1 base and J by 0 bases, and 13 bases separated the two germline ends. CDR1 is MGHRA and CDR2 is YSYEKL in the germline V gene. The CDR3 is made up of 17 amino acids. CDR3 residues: CASSQVWRPSSYNEQFF. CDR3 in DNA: TGCGCCAGCAGCCAAGTTTGGAGACCGAGCTCCTACAATGAGCAGTTCTTC.